These T cell receptor beta chains were read from a single sample in a study of shared clonotypes between healthy human individuals. Method: immunoSEQ multiplex PCR; TCRdb's copy keeps in-frame clones and lacks some. The sample contains around 2.1 million clones, almost 96% of which appear only once. Sequences were obtained from naive CD4+ T cells sorted from blood. The source of these receptors is a man aged 18 to 35 in good health. The CDR3 runs from the conserved cysteine through the conserved F or W. D genes are given only for firm matches. For some rows the clone size is stated as once, few or many, or as a class when expanded; others skip it.

v_call	d_call	j_call	clone_size	cdr3_length	cdr3_nt	cdr3_aa
TRBV2	.	TRBJ1-2	.	12	TGTGCCGGAAAAAATAGGGTAGGCGGCTACACCTTC	CAGKNRVGGYTF
TRBV7-9	.	TRBJ1-2	.	15	TGTGCCAGCAGCTTATCGCAGGGTGGTTGGTATGGCTACACCTTC	CASSLSQGGWYGYTF
TRBV6-5	.	TRBJ1-5	.	12	TGTGCCAGCAGTTACTCCGCCCAGCCCCAGCATTTT	CASSYSAQPQHF
TRBV4-2	.	TRBJ2-4	.	12	TGTGCCAGCAGCCAATACGGGGGACGGGTTCTCTTC	CASSQYGGRVLF
TRBV14	.	TRBJ1-1	.	12	TGTGCCAGCAGCGTAGGGAACACTGAAGCTTTCTTT	CASSVGNTEAFF
TRBV6-5	.	TRBJ1-2	.	16	TGTGCCAGCAGTTACTCGGGCGTCGGAGGGGGCTATGGCTACACCTTC	CASSYSGVGGGYGYTF
TRBV28	.	TRBJ2-1	.	13	TGTGCCAGCAGTCCCTACAGTTCGGATGAGCAGTTCTTC	CASSPYSSDEQFF
TRBV7-2	TRBD2	TRBJ2-2	.	15	TGTGCCAGCAGCTTAGCAGCGGGGGAGACCGGGGAGCTGTTTTTT	CASSLAAGETGELFF
TRBV19	TRBD1	TRBJ1-5	.	13	TGTGCCAGTAGTCACAGGGGTGATCAGCCCCAGCATTTT	CASSHRGDQPQHF
TRBV2	.	TRBJ1-1	.	14	TGTGCCAGCAGTTCCAGGGGTTGGGGCACTGAAGCTTTCTTT	CASSSRGWGTEAFF
TRBV6-6	.	TRBJ2-7	.	14	TGTGCCACCGTGGGGACGGGGAAGTCCTACGAGCAGTACTTC	CATVGTGKSYEQYF
TRBV9	.	TRBJ2-2	.	18	TGTGCCAGCAGCGCGCCCCAGAAGGGCAGGTCGAACACCGGGGAGCTGTTTTTT	CASSAPQKGRSNTGELFF
TRBV2	.	TRBJ2-7	once	15	TGTGCCAGCAGTCCCCCCCGGGATTTAGTCTACGAGCAGTACTTC	CASSPPRDLVYEQYF
TRBV14	.	TRBJ2-5	.	14	TGTGCCAGCAGCCAAGTAGGAGTGCAAGAGACCCAGTACTTC	CASSQVGVQETQYF
TRBV5-6	.	TRBJ1-1	.	16	TGTGCCAGCAGCCCCCGGTCTTTAAGAATGAACACTGAAGCTTTCTTT	CASSPRSLRMNTEAFF
TRBV1	.	TRBJ1-6	.	16	TGCACCAGCAGCCAATCGACAGGGGCGCGGGTGTCACCCCTCCACTTT	CTSSQSTGARVSPLHF
TRBV30	.	TRBJ1-1	.	13	TGTGCCTGGTCCGGACAGAAGAACACTGAAGCTTTCTTT	CAWSGQKNTEAFF
TRBV5-1	TRBD2	TRBJ2-3	.	20	TGCGCCAGCAGCTTGGCGGTGGGACTAGCGGGGGGAAAAGGGACAGATACGCAGTATTTT	CASSLAVGLAGGKGTDTQYF
TRBV10-3	.	TRBJ1-2	few	14	TGTGCCATCAGTGAAGACGGAGCAAACTATGGCTACACCTTC	CAISEDGANYGYTF
TRBV19	.	TRBJ2-5	.	14	TGTGCCAGTAGTAGGGGACGGCACCAAGAGACCCAGTACTTC	CASSRGRHQETQYF
TRBV6-6	.	TRBJ2-3	.	15	TGTGCCAGCAGTCAGCAGGGTTCTAACACAGATACGCAGTATTTT	CASSQQGSNTDTQYF
TRBV19	.	TRBJ1-2	.	13	TGTGCCAGTAGTCTCGGACGGAGCTATGGCTACACCTTC	CASSLGRSYGYTF
TRBV2	.	TRBJ2-1	.	11	TGTGCCAGCAGTGAACGGGATGAGCAGTTCTTC	CASSERDEQFF
TRBV29-1	TRBD1	TRBJ2-1	once	13	TGCAGCGTTGCGACAGGGGGCTACAATGAGCAGTTCTTC	CSVATGGYNEQFF
TRBV9	.	TRBJ2-1	.	16	TGTGCCAGCAGCTCCTACCAGGGGACGCCTTCCGATGAGCAGTTCTTC	CASSSYQGTPSDEQFF
TRBV19	TRBD1	TRBJ1-1	.	14	TGTGCCAGTAGTACTCAGGGGGCTGGTACTGAAGCTTTCTTT	CASSTQGAGTEAFF
TRBV2	.	TRBJ2-7	.	15	TGTGCCAGCTGTATCCGGACGGGAAGAGCCTACGAGCAGTACTTC	CASCIRTGRAYEQYF
TRBV27	.	TRBJ2-7	.	13	TGTGCCAGCAGTTTATCGGCCCGCTACGAGCAGTACTTC	CASSLSARYEQYF
TRBV28	TRBD1	TRBJ1-2	.	15	TGTGCCAGTAGCGAGGCGACAGGGGGCGCTTGGGGCTACACCTTC	CASSEATGGAWGYTF
TRBV5-3	TRBD1	TRBJ2-7	.	15	TGTGCCAGCTTCCTAACGACAGGGAAAACGGAAGAGCAGTACTTC	CASFLTTGKTEEQYF
TRBV7-2	.	TRBJ2-3	once	15	TGTGCCAGCAGCTTAGGCGGCGGGGGCACAGATACGCAGTATTTT	CASSLGGGGTDTQYF
TRBV2	TRBD2	TRBJ2-3	.	14	TGTGCCAGCATTCAGCGGGGGGTCACAGATACGCAGTATTTT	CASIQRGVTDTQYF
TRBV5-1	TRBD1	TRBJ2-2	.	15	TGCGCCAGCAGCTGGGACAGGGGCGGTACCGGGGAGCTGTTTTTT	CASSWDRGGTGELFF
TRBV6-1	.	TRBJ1-1	.	11	TGTGCCAGCAGTGAAGCAACTGAAGCTTTCTTT	CASSEATEAFF
TRBV19	.	TRBJ2-7	.	13	TGTGCCAGTAGTATAGGGGGACCGGGACAGCAGTACTTC	CASSIGGPGQQYF
TRBV7-9	.	TRBJ2-5	.	14	TGTGCCAGCAGCTTAGTCCCCAGCCAAGAGACCCAGTACTTC	CASSLVPSQETQYF
TRBV30	TRBD2	TRBJ2-1	.	13	TGTGCCTGGAGTGTACGCCGGGGGGATGAGCAGTTCTTC	CAWSVRRGDEQFF
TRBV12-5	TRBD1	TRBJ1-1	.	13	TGTGCTAGTGGCAGGGGGGAGGGGACTGAAGCTTTCTTT	CASGRGEGTEAFF
TRBV11-2	.	TRBJ1-4	.	13	TGTGCCAGCAGCTACTCTGCTAATGAAAAACTGTTTTTT	CASSYSANEKLFF
TRBV11-2	.	TRBJ2-5	.	14	TGTGCCAGCAGCTTACGGAGGCCCCAAGAGACCCAGTACTTC	CASSLRRPQETQYF
TRBV5-1	.	TRBJ1-2	.	15	TGCGCCAGCAGCTTGGAGGGCCCCCGGGTGTATGGCTACACCTTC	CASSLEGPRVYGYTF